Listed below are T cell receptor beta chains from one sample, sequenced in a study of cytomegalovirus exposure and HLA in healthy donors. Data came from immunoSEQ multiplex PCR; TCRdb stores just in-frame clones and leaves some out. Here the sample table reports 75,000 to 100,000 clones. Input material: PBMCs. All receptors derive from a woman aged 60 to 75 in good health and CMV-seronegative. Each CDR3 is given with its conserved first and last residue.

17 | TRBJ2-2 | TRBV29-1 | CSGRRGAGTDNTGELFF
15 | TRBJ1-2 | TRBV5-1 | CASSLAAGGVPGYTF
16 | TRBJ2-2 | TRBV13 | CASSSAGTAFSGELFF
14 | TRBJ1-4 | TRBV6-6 | CATQTPQGKEKLFF
13 | TRBJ2-2 | TRBV28 | CASSFSPTGELFF
13 | TRBJ1-1 | TRBV11-3 | CASSSLSGTEAFF
13 | TRBJ1-1 | TRBV18 | CASSPRTNTEAFF
16 | TRBJ2-3 | TRBV5-4 | CASQGGGQKEPDTQYF
13 | TRBJ2-1 | TRBV7-7 | CASSLDTTHEQFF
16 | TRBJ2-7 | TRBV6-1 | CASSEAVLLISYEQYF
14 | TRBJ2-7 | TRBV27 | CASSLLAGAPEQYF
13 | TRBJ2-1 | TRBV30 | CAWISHSYNEQFF
15 | TRBJ2-5 | TRBV2 | CASSRDRPPGETQYF
18 | TRBJ2-7 | TRBV7-7 | CASSPGGGGAYNWDEQYF
15 | TRBJ2-2 | TRBV5-1 | CASSSLAGDVGELFF
16 | TRBJ2-7 | TRBV18 | CASSPDRGVLGYEQYF
15 | TRBJ2-7 | TRBV6-6 | CASSYGAGATYEQYF
16 | TRBJ1-2 | TRBV7-9 | CASSFPWTGANYGYTF
15 | TRBJ1-5 | TRBV23-1 | CASSQSGCSNQPQHF
16 | TRBJ1-1 | TRBV5-1 | CASSLGIGRGLSEAFF
15 | TRBJ2-2 | TRBV4-1 | CASSQGLVGTGELFF
14 | TRBJ1-4 | TRBV21-1 | CASKGGRRNEKLFF
16 | TRBJ2-7 | TRBV5-1 | CASSSGGTGQSGEQYF
16 | TRBJ2-1 | TRBV15 | CATSRGRQGQLIEQFF
16 | TRBJ2-4 | TRBV5-1 | CASRQNAGSTQNIQYF
14 | TRBJ2-7 | TRBV6-5 | CASRLSGSSYEQYF
12 | TRBJ2-3 | TRBV7-8 | CASSLELGTQYF
14 | TRBJ2-7 | TRBV30 | CAWIKPTSSYEQYF
11 | TRBJ1-4 | TRBV29-1 | CSVGWDEKLFF
15 | TRBJ2-1 | TRBV2 | CASSLTGIPGNEQFF
13 | TRBJ1-1 | TRBV29-1 | CSVRDRDYTEAFF
13 | TRBJ2-1 | TRBV11-3 | CASSLDSESKQFF
14 | TRBJ2-3 | TRBV2 | CASSERQQSDTQYF
18 | TRBJ1-1 | TRBV12-5 | CASGSAPTEGRLRTEAFF
15 | TRBJ2-2 | TRBV2 | CASSPTAANTGELFF
17 | TRBJ2-2 | TRBV5-1 | CASSLVGGQANTGELFF